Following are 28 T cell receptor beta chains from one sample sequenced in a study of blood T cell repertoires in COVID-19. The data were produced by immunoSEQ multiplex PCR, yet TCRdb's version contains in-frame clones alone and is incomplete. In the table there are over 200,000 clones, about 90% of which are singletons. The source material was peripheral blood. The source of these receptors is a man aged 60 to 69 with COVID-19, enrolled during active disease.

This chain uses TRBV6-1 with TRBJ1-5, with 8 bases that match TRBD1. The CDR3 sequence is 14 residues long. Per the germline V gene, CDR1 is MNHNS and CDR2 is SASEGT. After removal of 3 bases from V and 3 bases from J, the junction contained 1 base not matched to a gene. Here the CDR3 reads CASSDRGPNQPQHF. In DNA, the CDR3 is TGTGCCAGCAGTGACAGGGGGCCCAATCAGCCCCAGCATTTT.

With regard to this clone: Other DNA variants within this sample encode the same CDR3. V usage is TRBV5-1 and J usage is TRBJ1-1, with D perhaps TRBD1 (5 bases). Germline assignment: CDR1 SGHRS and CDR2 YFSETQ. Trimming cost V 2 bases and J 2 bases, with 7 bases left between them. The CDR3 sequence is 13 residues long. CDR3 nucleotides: TGCGCCAGCAGCTTTCAGGGAAACACTGAAGCTTTCTTT. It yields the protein CASSFQGNTEAFF.

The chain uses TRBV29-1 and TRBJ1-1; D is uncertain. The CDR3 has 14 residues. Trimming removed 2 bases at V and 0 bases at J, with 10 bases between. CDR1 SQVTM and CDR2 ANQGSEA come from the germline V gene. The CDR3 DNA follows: TGCAGCGTTGAAAAACCTGCAGTGAACACTGAAGCTTTCTTT. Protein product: CSVEKPAVNTEAFF.

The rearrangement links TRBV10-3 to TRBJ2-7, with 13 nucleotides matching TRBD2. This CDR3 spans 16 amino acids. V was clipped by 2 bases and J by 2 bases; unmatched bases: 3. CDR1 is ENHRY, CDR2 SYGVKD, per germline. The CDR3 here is CAISEAGTSGAYEQYF. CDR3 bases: TGTGCCATCAGTGAGGCCGGGACTAGCGGGGCCTACGAGCAGTACTTC.

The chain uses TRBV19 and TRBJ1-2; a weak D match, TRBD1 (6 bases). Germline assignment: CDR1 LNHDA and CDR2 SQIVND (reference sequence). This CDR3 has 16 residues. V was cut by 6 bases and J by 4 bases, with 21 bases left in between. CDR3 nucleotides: TGTGCCAGTAGCCCCGGGACAATCACCACCCGCTATGGCTACACCTTC. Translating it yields CASSPGTITTRYGYTF.

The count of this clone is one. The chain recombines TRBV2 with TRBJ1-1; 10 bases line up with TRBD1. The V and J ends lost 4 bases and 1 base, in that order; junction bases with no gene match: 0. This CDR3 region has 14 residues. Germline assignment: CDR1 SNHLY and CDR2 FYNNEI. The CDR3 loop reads CASSGDRGNTEAFF. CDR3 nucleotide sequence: TGTGCCAGCAGTGGGGACAGGGGGAACACTGAAGCTTTCTTT.

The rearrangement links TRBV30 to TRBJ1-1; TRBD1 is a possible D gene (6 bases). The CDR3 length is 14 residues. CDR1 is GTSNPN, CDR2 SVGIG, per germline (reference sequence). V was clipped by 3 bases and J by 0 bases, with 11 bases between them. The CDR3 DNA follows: TGTGCCTGGAGCCTCCAGGGGATGAACACTGAAGCTTTCTTT. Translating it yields CAWSLQGMNTEAFF.

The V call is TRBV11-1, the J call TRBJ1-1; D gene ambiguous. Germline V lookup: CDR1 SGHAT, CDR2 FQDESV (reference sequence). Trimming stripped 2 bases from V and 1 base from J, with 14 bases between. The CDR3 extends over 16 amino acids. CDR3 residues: CASSLYLLGSNTEAFF. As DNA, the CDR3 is TGTGCCAGCAGCTTATATCTCTTGGGCTCGAACACTGAAGCTTTCTTT. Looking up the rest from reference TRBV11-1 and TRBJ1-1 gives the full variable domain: EAEVAQSPRYKITEKSQAVAFWCDPISGHATLYWYRQILGQGPELLVQFQDESVVDDSQLPKDRFSAERLKGVDSTLKIQPAELGDSAMYLCASSLYLLGSNTEAFFGQGTRLTVV.

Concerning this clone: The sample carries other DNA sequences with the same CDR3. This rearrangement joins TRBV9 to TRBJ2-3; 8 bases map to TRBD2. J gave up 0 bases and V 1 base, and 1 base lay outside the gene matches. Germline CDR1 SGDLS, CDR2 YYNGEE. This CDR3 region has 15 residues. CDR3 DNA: TGTGCCAGCAGCGTATCGGGGGGGAGCACAGATACGCAGTATTTT. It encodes CASSVSGGSTDTQYF.

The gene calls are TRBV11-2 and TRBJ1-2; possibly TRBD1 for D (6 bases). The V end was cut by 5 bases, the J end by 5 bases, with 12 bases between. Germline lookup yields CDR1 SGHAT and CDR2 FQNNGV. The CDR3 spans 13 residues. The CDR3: CASSLDRGYGYTF. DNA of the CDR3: TGTGCCAGCAGCCTGGACAGAGGTTATGGCTACACCTTC.

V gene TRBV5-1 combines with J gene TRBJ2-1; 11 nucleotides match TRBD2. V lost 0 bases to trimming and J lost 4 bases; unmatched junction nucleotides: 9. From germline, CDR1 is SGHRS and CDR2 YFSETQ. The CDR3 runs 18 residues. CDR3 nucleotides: TGCGCCAGCAGCTTGGCTTCAATAGCGGGAGGGCCGTACAATGAGCAGTTCTTC. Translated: CASSLASIAGGPYNEQFF.

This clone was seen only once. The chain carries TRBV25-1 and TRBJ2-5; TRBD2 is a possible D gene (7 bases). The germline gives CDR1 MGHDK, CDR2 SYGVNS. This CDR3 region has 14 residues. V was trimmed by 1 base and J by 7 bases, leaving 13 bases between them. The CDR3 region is CASSESGGLVTQYF. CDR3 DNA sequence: TGTGCCAGCAGTGAATCGGGGGGCCTGGTGACCCAGTACTTC.

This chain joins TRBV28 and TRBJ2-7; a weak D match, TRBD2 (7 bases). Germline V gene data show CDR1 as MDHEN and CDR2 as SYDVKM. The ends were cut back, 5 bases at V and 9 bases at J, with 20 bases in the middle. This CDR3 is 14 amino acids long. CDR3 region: CASSRTTGRGVQYF. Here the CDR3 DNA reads TGTGCCAGCAGTCGGACCACAGGGAGGGGCGTGCAGTACTTC.

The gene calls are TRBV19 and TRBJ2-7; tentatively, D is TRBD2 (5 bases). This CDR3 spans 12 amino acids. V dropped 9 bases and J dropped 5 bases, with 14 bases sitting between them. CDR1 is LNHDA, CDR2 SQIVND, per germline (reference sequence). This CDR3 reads CASGNSRDEQYF. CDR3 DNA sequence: TGTGCCAGCGGGAATTCGCGAGACGAGCAGTACTTC.

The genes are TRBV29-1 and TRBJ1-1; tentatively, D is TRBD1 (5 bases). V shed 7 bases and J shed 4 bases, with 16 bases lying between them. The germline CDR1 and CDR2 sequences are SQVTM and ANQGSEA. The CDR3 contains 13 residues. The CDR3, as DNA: TGCAGCGCTGTACGGTTGGGGGGCACTGAAGCTTTCTTT. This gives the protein CSAVRLGGTEAFF.

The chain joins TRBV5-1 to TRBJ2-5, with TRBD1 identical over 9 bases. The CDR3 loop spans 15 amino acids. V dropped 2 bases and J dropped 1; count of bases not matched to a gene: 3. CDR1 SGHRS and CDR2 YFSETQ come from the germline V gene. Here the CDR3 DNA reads TGCGCCAGCAGCTTTACAGGGGGCCGCCAAGAGACCCAGTACTTC. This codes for CASSFTGGRQETQYF.

DNA for the CDR3: TGTGCCAGCAGTGACGGGGGGACAGGGTACGGCTACACCTTC. Protein product: CASSDGGTGYGYTF. V usage is TRBV6-6 and J usage is TRBJ1-2; 9 nucleotides match TRBD1. CDR3 length equals 14 residues. CDR1 and CDR2 from the germline V gene are MNHNY and SVGAGI (reference sequence). V shed 5 bases, J shed 8 bases, and the junction held 9 bases outside the gene matches.

CDR3: CASSYTREGTYEQYF. The DNA for the CDR3 is TGTGCCAGCAGTTACACCCGGGAAGGGACCTACGAGCAGTACTTC. The gene calls are TRBV6-5 and TRBJ2-7; D perhaps matches TRBD2 (5 bases). V lost 2 bases and J lost 2, with 13 bases in between. Germline loops: CDR1 MNHEY, CDR2 SVGAGI. This CDR3 comprises 15 residues.

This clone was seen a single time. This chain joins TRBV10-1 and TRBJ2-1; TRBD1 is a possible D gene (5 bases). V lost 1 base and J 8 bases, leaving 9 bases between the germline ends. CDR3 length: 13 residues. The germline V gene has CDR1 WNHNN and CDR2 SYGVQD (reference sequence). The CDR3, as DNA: TGCGCCAGCAGTGAGTACTTAGGGGATGAGCAGTTCTTC. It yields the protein CASSEYLGDEQFF.

This CDR3 reads CATSFRTGYTGELFF. CDR3 coding DNA: TGTGCCACCAGCTTCAGGACAGGGTATACCGGGGAGCTGTTTTTT. The rearrangement uses TRBV15 and TRBJ2-2, with 8 bases aligning to TRBD1. CDR1 and CDR2 from the germline V gene are LNHNV and YYDKDF (reference sequence). V dropped 5 bases and J dropped 5; count of bases not matched to a gene: 7. CDR3 length: 15 amino acids.

The CDR3 DNA sequence: TGTGCCAGCAGCCCCTGGACAGGGGGAGAGACCCAGTACTTC. Its protein product is CASSPWTGGETQYF. The chain joins TRBV27 to TRBJ2-5; 10 bases map to TRBD1. CDR3 length equals 14 residues. The germline CDR1 and CDR2 sequences are MNHEY and SMNVEV (reference sequence). The J segment lost 4 bases and the V segment lost 6 bases, leaving 5 bases of the junction unmatched.

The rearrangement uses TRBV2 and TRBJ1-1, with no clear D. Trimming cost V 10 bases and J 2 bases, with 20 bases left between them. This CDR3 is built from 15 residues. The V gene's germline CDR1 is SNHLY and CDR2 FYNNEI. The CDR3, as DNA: TGTGCCACCCTGGAGAGAGGGTTCAGTAACACTGAAGCTTTCTTT. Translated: CATLERGFSNTEAFF.

The CDR3 sequence: CASSSRGQGNSPLHF. DNA of the CDR3: TGTGCCAGCAGCTCCCGGGGACAGGGGAATTCACCCCTCCACTTT. The chain joins TRBV6-5 to TRBJ1-6; 10 bases line up with TRBD1. The CDR3 length is 15 residues. J lost 7 bases, V lost 6 bases, and 6 bases had no gene match. Germline CDR1 and CDR2: MNHEY and SVGAGI.

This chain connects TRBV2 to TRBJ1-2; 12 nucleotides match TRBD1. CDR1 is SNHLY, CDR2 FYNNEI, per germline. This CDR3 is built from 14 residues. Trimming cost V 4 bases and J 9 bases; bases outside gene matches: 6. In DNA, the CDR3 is TGTGCCAGCAGTGGGGGACAGGGGGCAGGTAGCTACACCTTC. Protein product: CASSGGQGAGSYTF.

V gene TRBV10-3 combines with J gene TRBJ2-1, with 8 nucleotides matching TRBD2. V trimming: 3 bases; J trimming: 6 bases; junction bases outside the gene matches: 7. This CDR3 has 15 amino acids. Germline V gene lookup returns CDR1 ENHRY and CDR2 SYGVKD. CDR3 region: CAISDSTSGGNEQFF. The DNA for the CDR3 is TGTGCCATCAGTGATAGTACTAGCGGAGGCAATGAGCAGTTCTTC.

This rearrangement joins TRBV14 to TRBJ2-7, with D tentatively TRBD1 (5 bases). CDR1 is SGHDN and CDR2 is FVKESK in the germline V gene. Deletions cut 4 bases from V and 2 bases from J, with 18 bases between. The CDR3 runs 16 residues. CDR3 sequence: CASSPPPQTEPYEQYF. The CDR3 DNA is TGTGCCAGCAGCCCTCCCCCCCAGACAGAGCCCTACGAGCAGTACTTC.

CDR3 DNA sequence: TGTGCCAGCAGACTGACAGGGAACTCACCCCTCCACTTT. Translated: CASRLTGNSPLHF. The genes are TRBV5-8 and TRBJ1-6; 7 bases match TRBD1. The germline CDR1 and CDR2 sequences are SGHTS and YDEGEE. Trimming cost V 5 bases and J 10 bases; bases outside gene matches: 6. The CDR3 runs 13 residues.

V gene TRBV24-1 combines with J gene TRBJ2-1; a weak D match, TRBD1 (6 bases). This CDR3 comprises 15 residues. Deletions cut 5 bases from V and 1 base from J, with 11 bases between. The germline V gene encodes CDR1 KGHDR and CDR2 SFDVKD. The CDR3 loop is CATSGAGASYNEQFF. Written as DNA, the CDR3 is TGTGCCACCAGTGGCGCAGGGGCTTCCTACAATGAGCAGTTCTTC.